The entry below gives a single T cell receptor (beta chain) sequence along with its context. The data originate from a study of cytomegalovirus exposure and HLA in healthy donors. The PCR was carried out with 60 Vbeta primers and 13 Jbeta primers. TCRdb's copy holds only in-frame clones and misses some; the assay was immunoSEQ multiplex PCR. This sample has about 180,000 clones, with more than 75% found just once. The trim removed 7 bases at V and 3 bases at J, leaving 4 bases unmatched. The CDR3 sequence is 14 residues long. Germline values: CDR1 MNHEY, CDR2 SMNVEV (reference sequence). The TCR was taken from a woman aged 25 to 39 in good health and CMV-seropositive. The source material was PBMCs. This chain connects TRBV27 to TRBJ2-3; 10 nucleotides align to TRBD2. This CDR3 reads CASKRGGRTDTQYF. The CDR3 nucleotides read TGTGCCAGCAAGCGGGGGGGCCGAACAGATACGCAGTATTTT.